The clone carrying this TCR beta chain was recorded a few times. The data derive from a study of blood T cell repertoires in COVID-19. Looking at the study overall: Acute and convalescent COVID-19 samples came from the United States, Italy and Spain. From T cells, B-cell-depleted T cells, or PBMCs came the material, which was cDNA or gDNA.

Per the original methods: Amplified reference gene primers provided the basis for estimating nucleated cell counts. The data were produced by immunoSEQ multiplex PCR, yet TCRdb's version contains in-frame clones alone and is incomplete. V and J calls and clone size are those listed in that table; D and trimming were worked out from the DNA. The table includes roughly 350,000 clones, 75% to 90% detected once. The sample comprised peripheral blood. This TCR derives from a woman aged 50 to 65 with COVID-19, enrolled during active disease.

This CDR3 is CASGLSRTGGTEAFF. CDR3 nucleotides: TGTGCTAGTGGTTTGTCCCGGACGGGAGGCACTGAAGCTTTCTTT. The gene calls are TRBV12-5 and TRBJ1-1; D remains unclear. Germline V gene data show CDR1 as LGHNT and CDR2 as FRNRAP. V lost 2 bases and J lost 4, with 14 bases in between. This CDR3 contains 15 residues.